A selection of T cell receptor beta chains follows, all from one sample in a study of cytomegalovirus exposure and HLA in healthy donors. Method: immunoSEQ multiplex PCR; TCRdb's copy keeps in-frame clones and lacks some. The sample holds about 63,000 clones, approximately 76% seen once. Sequencing used PBMCs. These receptor sequences come from a middle-aged man in good health and CMV-seronegative. The CDR3 runs from the conserved cysteine through the conserved F or W. D genes are given only for firm matches. Rows give clone size only sometimes, using once, few, many, or a class for an expanded clone.

abundance	d_gene	j_gene	len	v_gene	CDR3aa	CDR3nt
few	TRBD2	TRBJ2-7	14	TRBV10-2	CASSDGGGRYEQYF	TGCGCCAGCAGTGACGGCGGGGGTCGGTACGAGCAGTACTTC
NA	NA	TRBJ1-1	14	TRBV5-1	CASSLTGMNTEAFF	TGCGCCAGCAGCTTAACAGGTATGAACACTGAAGCTTTCTTT
NA	NA	TRBJ2-1	14	TRBV5-5	CASSLTGTYNEQFF	TGTGCCAGCAGCTTAACGGGGACCTACAATGAGCAGTTCTTC
NA	NA	TRBJ1-2	10	TRBV20-1	CSAGENGYTF	TGCAGTGCTGGGGAGAATGGCTACACCTTC
NA	NA	TRBJ1-2	13	TRBV15	CATSSVRRGGYTF	TGTGCCACCAGCTCGGTTAGACGCGGGGGCTACACCTTC
NA	TRBD1	TRBJ1-1	13	TRBV2	CASSGRGQREAFF	TGTGCCAGCTCGGGACGGGGACAGAGGGAAGCTTTCTTT
NA	TRBD1	TRBJ1-1	15	TRBV6-1	CASSEAGTGATEAFF	TGTGCCAGCAGTGAAGCGGGGACAGGGGCAACTGAAGCTTTCTTT
NA	NA	TRBJ1-1	13	TRBV30	CAWSGRGGTEAFF	TGTGCCTGGAGTGGGAGGGGCGGGACTGAAGCTTTCTTT
NA	NA	TRBJ1-3	16	TRBV6-1	CASSAALQGSGNTIYF	TGTGCCAGCAGTGCGGCCTTGCAGGGGTCCGGAAACACCATATATTTT
NA	TRBD2	TRBJ2-7	16	TRBV6-1	CASSESGTSAPYEQYF	TGTGCCAGCAGTGAATCTGGGACTAGCGCCCCATACGAGCAGTACTTC
once	TRBD1	TRBJ2-7	13	TRBV10-2	CASTGTGVHEQYF	TGCGCCAGCACCGGAACAGGGGTCCACGAGCAGTACTTC
NA	NA	TRBJ2-3	14	TRBV7-2	CASSLSGGKDTQYF	TGTGCCAGCAGCTTAAGTGGGGGGAAGGATACGCAGTATTTT
NA	NA	TRBJ2-7	14	TRBV7-8	CASSPREGTYEQYF	TGTGCCAGCAGCCCTCGTGAGGGAACCTACGAGCAGTACTTC
NA	TRBD1	TRBJ2-3	16	TRBV5-1	CASSLVGQGQTDTQYF	TGCGCCAGCAGCTTGGTTGGACAGGGTCAAACAGATACGCAGTATTTT
NA	TRBD2	TRBJ2-5	16	TRBV5-1	CASSLGLAGPQETQYF	TGCGCCAGCAGCTTGGGACTAGCGGGGCCCCAAGAGACCCAGTACTTC
NA	TRBD1	TRBJ1-6	14	TRBV29-1	CSVGGTGDNSPLHF	TGCAGCGTTGGGGGGACAGGGGATAATTCACCCCTCCACTTT
NA	TRBD1	TRBJ2-5	14	TRBV19	CASSIRQGRLTQYF	TGTGCCAGTAGTATTAGACAGGGGCGGTTGACCCAGTACTTC
NA	NA	TRBJ1-1	14	TRBV7-6	CASSHRGKNTEAFF	TGTGCCAGCAGCCACCGAGGAAAGAACACTGAAGCTTTCTTT
NA	TRBD2	TRBJ2-2	14	TRBV6-1	CAKLGRGNTGELFF	TGTGCCAAATTGGGGAGGGGTAACACCGGGGAGCTGTTTTTT
NA	TRBD2	TRBJ2-1	17	TRBV7-6	CASSLTAGTSSYNEQFF	TGTGCCAGCAGCCTTACCGCCGGGACTAGCTCTTACAATGAGCAGTTCTTC
NA	TRBD2	TRBJ2-7	15	TRBV19	CASSSSGTSSYEQYF	TGTGCCAGTAGTTCCTCGGGGACTAGTTCCTACGAGCAGTACTTC
NA	NA	TRBJ1-1	13	TRBV6-5	CASSYQGLTEAFF	TGTGCCAGCAGTTACCAGGGGCTCACTGAAGCTTTCTTT
NA	TRBD1	TRBJ2-7	16	TRBV9	CASSASQGTPLSEQYF	TGTGCCAGCAGCGCCTCACAGGGGACCCCTCTCAGCGAGCAGTACTTC
few	TRBD1	TRBJ1-1	13	TRBV6-4	CASSSGQGSLAFF	TGTGCCAGCAGCTCTGGACAGGGGAGTTTAGCTTTCTTT
NA	TRBD1	TRBJ1-2	16	TRBV27	CASSFRGTGQARGYTF	TGTGCCAGCAGTTTCCGCGGGACAGGGCAGGCTAGGGGCTACACCTTC
few	NA	TRBJ1-1	16	TRBV6-1	CASSESGATRGSVAFF	TGTGCCAGCAGTGAAAGTGGGGCTACGCGCGGCTCCGTAGCTTTCTTT
NA	NA	TRBJ2-7	11	TRBV7-6	CASSSSGEQYF	TGTGCCAGCAGCTCATCGGGGGAGCAGTACTTC
NA	NA	TRBJ1-2	14	TRBV10-3	CAISETVANYGYTF	TGTGCCATCAGTGAGACAGTAGCTAACTATGGCTACACCTTC
NA	TRBD1	TRBJ1-2	19	TRBV4-2	CASSQDAGAGTGGGGGYTF	TGTGCCAGCAGCCAAGATGCCGGCGCCGGGACAGGGGGTGGGGGAGGCTACACCTTC
NA	TRBD2	TRBJ2-1	18	TRBV7-6	CASSLGAASGDPRNEQFF	TGTGCCAGCAGCTTAGGGGCGGCTAGCGGGGACCCCCGAAATGAGCAGTTCTTC
NA	NA	TRBJ2-7	16	TRBV10-2	CASREGAGVSSYEQYF	TGCGCCAGCAGAGAAGGGGCAGGGGTTAGCTCCTACGAGCAGTACTTC
once	TRBD1	TRBJ2-3	14	TRBV5-6	CASSWGQRADTQYF	TGTGCCAGCAGCTGGGGACAGAGGGCAGATACGCAGTATTTT
NA	NA	TRBJ1-4	15	TRBV11-2	CASSLSGGGNEKLFF	TGTGCCAGCAGCTTAAGTGGGGGCGGGAATGAAAAACTGTTTTTT
NA	NA	TRBJ1-2	16	TRBV5-1	CASSLSAGVKQYGYTF	TGCGCCAGCAGCCTTTCTGCGGGGGTTAAGCAGTATGGCTACACCTTC
NA	NA	TRBJ1-2	13	TRBV19	CASVPGGRQGYTF	TGTGCCAGCGTTCCGGGGGGGCGCCAGGGCTACACCTTC
once	TRBD1	TRBJ2-1	15	TRBV6-4	CASSARTGIWNEQFF	TGTGCCAGCAGTGCTAGGACAGGAATTTGGAATGAGCAGTTCTTC